This is a list of T cell receptor beta chains from one sample in a study of blood T cell repertoires in COVID-19. Profiling relied on immunoSEQ multiplex PCR, and the TCRdb table lists in-frame clones only, not all of them. Of 310,000 or so clones in the sample, 85% to 90% were seen once. Source material: PBMCs or T cells enriched from blood (not recorded which). These receptors all stem from a woman aged 18-30 years who had recovered from COVID-19. Each CDR3 is given with its conserved first and last residue. The D gene is left open where the match is weak. Size values are once, few and many counts, or a class for expanded clones, and some rows have none.

V gene	D gene	clone size	J gene	CDR3 protein	CDR3 DNA
TRBV19	TRBD1	-	TRBJ1-3	CASNLLVGTGVFGNTIYF	TGTGCCAGTAATCTCCTCGTCGGGACAGGGGTATTCGGAAACACCATATATTTT
TRBV15	-	many	TRBJ2-2	CATSTGGELFF	TGTGCCACCAGCACCGGTGGGGAGCTGTTTTTT
TRBV12-3/TRBV12-4	-	-	TRBJ1-1	CASMAVEAFF	TGTGCCAGCATGGCAGTTGAAGCTTTCTTT
TRBV6-1	-	-	TRBJ1-5	CASSENRVNQPQHF	TGTGCCAGCAGTGAGAACAGGGTCAATCAGCCCCAGCATTTT
TRBV3-1/TRBV3-2	-	-	TRBJ2-7	CASSHLGDSYEQYF	TGTGCCAGCAGCCATCTAGGAGATTCCTACGAGCAGTACTTC
TRBV25-1	-	-	TRBJ1-2	CASSMARDGYTF	TGTGCCAGCTCCATGGCGCGGGATGGCTACACCTTC
TRBV28	TRBD1	-	TRBJ1-3	CASSLSQGGGNTIYF	TGTGCCAGCAGTTTAAGCCAGGGGGGCGGAAACACCATATATTTT
TRBV5-5	TRBD1	-	TRBJ1-2	CASSPTGARGYTF	TGTGCCAGCAGCCCTACAGGGGCGCGAGGCTACACCTTC
TRBV2	-	-	TRBJ2-2	CASSERAGTSNTGELFF	TGTGCCAGCAGTGAAAGGGCAGGGACTTCGAACACCGGGGAGCTGTTTTTT
TRBV11-1	-	-	TRBJ2-7	CASSLAEGAGEQYF	TGTGCCAGCAGCTTAGCTGAGGGGGCGGGAGAGCAGTACTTC
TRBV5-5	-	-	TRBJ1-1	CASSFGKNTEAFF	TGTGCCAGCAGTTTCGGGAAGAACACTGAAGCTTTCTTT
TRBV5-1	TRBD1	-	TRBJ2-5	CASSPVGQGRETQYF	TGCGCCAGCAGCCCGGTGGGACAGGGGAGGGAGACCCAGTACTTC
TRBV28	-	-	TRBJ1-3	CASSLSWGPTRTSGNTIYF	TGTGCCAGCAGTTTATCATGGGGCCCTACGCGAACCTCTGGAAACACCATATATTTT
TRBV2	-	-	TRBJ2-1	CASSDRNEQFF	TGTGCCAGCAGTGATCGTAATGAGCAGTTCTTC
TRBV19	-	-	TRBJ1-1	CASSPNQGMNTEAFF	TGTGCCAGTAGTCCAAACCAGGGTATGAACACTGAAGCTTTCTTT
TRBV19	-	-	TRBJ1-3	CASKIGDTGNTIYF	TGTGCCAGTAAAATCGGGGATACTGGAAACACCATATATTTT
TRBV29-1	TRBD1	-	TRBJ1-5	CSVGGGAGQPQHF	TGCAGCGTTGGAGGGGGCGCGGGTCAGCCCCAGCATTTT
TRBV28	TRBD2	-	TRBJ2-3	CASSSSGSSTDTQYF	TGTGCCAGCAGTTCTAGCGGTTCTAGCACAGATACGCAGTATTTT
TRBV2	TRBD1	-	TRBJ1-2	CASSVGTGGDGYTF	TGTGCCAGCAGTGTCGGGACAGGGGGGGATGGCTACACCTTC
TRBV6-4	TRBD1	once	TRBJ1-2	CASSPGTEPNYGYTF	TGTGCCAGCAGCCCGGGGACAGAACCCAACTATGGCTACACCTTC
TRBV18	TRBD1	-	TRBJ1-2	CASSRSTGYGYTF	TGTGCCAGCTCACGGTCGACAGGGTATGGCTACACCTTC
TRBV11-2	-	-	TRBJ1-1	CASSLTGGGNMNTEAFF	TGTGCCAGCAGCCTAACGGGCGGGGGCAACATGAACACTGAAGCTTTCTTT
TRBV5-1	TRBD2	-	TRBJ2-3	CASSRMGGRDTDTQYF	TGCGCCAGCAGCCGAATGGGCGGGAGGGACACAGATACGCAGTATTTT
TRBV19	-	-	TRBJ1-6	CASRPQGNYNSPLHF	TGTGCCAGTAGGCCACAGGGAAATTATAATTCACCCCTCCACTTT
TRBV7-9	-	few	TRBJ2-7	CASSLELVGYEQYF	TGTGCCAGCAGCTTAGAGCTTGTTGGTTACGAGCAGTACTTC
TRBV2	TRBD1	-	TRBJ1-2	CASSLDRRDGYTF	TGTGCCAGCAGTTTGGACAGGCGAGATGGCTACACCTTC
TRBV3-1/TRBV3-2	-	-	TRBJ1-5	CASSQDPGDNQPQHF	TGTGCCAGCAGCCAAGATCCAGGGGACAATCAGCCCCAGCATTTT
TRBV9	TRBD1	-	TRBJ2-2	CASSEQTGGAGGELFF	TGTGCCAGCAGCGAACAGACAGGGGGCGCGGGCGGGGAGCTGTTTTTT
TRBV6-5	TRBD2	-	TRBJ2-7	CASLEQTGTSSQQYF	TGTGCCAGCCTTGAACAAACCGGGACTAGTAGTCAGCAGTACTTC
TRBV30	TRBD2	once	TRBJ2-7	CAWGLGGGPYEQYF	TGTGCCTGGGGCCTTGGGGGAGGGCCCTACGAGCAGTACTTC
TRBV10-3	-	-	TRBJ1-1	CAISESETGEAFF	TGTGCCATCAGTGAGTCGGAAACAGGGGAAGCTTTCTTT
TRBV19	-	few	TRBJ1-6	CASTIGGSPLHF	TGTGCCAGTACCATAGGGGGTTCACCCCTCCACTTT
TRBV4-1	-	-	TRBJ1-2	CASSPGLSGDGYTF	TGCGCCAGCAGCCCGGGACTATCCGGCGATGGCTACACCTTC
TRBV5-6	TRBD1	-	TRBJ1-5	CASSSTGTQPQHF	TGTGCCAGCAGCTCGACAGGGACTCAGCCCCAGCATTTT
TRBV5-1	-	-	TRBJ2-5	CASSQQAPGETQYF	TGCGCCAGCAGCCAGCAGGCCCCTGGGGAGACCCAGTACTTC
TRBV11-2	-	-	TRBJ2-7	CASSFRRLYEQYF	TGTGCCAGCAGCTTCCGTCGGTTGTACGAGCAGTACTTC
TRBV5-1	TRBD2	-	TRBJ2-2	CASSLLSGGAGTGELFF	TGCGCCAGCAGCTTGCTTAGCGGGGGGGCCGGCACCGGGGAGCTGTTTTTT
TRBV27	-	-	TRBJ1-3	CASSLSPTRGLGNTIYF	TGTGCCAGCAGTTTATCCCCTACCAGGGGTCTGGGAAACACCATATATTTT
TRBV21-1	-	-	TRBJ2-5	CASNLTGVETQYF	TGTGCCAGTAATCTCACGGGGGTTGAGACCCAGTACTTC
TRBV9	TRBD2	-	TRBJ2-1	CASSPGGVPYNEQFF	TGTGCCAGCAGCCCCGGGGGGGTCCCCTACAATGAGCAGTTCTTC
TRBV28	-	-	TRBJ2-7	CASKWRGRRPSEQYF	TGTGCCAGCAAATGGCGGGGACGGAGACCGTCGGAGCAGTACTTC
TRBV30	-	few	TRBJ1-5	CAWSVRGNQPQHF	TGTGCCTGGAGTGTACGGGGTAATCAGCCCCAGCATTTT
TRBV7-2	-	-	TRBJ1-3	CASSTRGSGGNTIYF	TGTGCCAGCAGCACCCGGGGGAGCGGTGGAAACACCATATATTTT
TRBV7-8	-	-	TRBJ1-1	CASSLVTGSTEAFF	TGTGCCAGCAGCTTAGTGACAGGATCCACTGAAGCTTTCTTT
TRBV10-3	-	-	TRBJ1-5	CAITEGGARQPQHF	TGTGCCATCACCGAAGGAGGAGCCCGGCAGCCCCAGCATTTT
TRBV27	-	-	TRBJ1-2	CASSFRVGYGYTF	TGTGCCAGCAGTTTCAGGGTGGGCTATGGCTACACCTTC
TRBV7-3	-	-	TRBJ1-1	CASSRSGLNTEAFF	TGTGCCAGCAGCCGCTCGGGGTTGAACACTGAAGCTTTCTTT
TRBV9	TRBD2	-	TRBJ2-1	CASSDTPSGRPRNEQFF	TGTGCCAGCAGCGATACTCCTAGCGGGAGGCCGAGAAATGAGCAGTTCTTC
TRBV5-8	-	-	TRBJ1-1	CASSLAMGGVTEAFF	TGTGCCAGCAGCTTGGCCATGGGGGGGGTCACTGAAGCTTTCTTT
TRBV7-9	TRBD2	-	TRBJ2-1	CASSLVQGTSGGAAEQFF	TGTGCCAGCAGCTTAGTACAGGGGACTAGCGGGGGGGCGGCTGAGCAGTTCTTC
TRBV5-1	TRBD1	-	TRBJ2-2	CASSSTTGDTGELFF	TGCGCCAGCAGCTCGACGACAGGGGACACCGGGGAGCTGTTTTTT